The source of this TCR beta chain is a study of cytomegalovirus exposure and HLA in healthy donors. Trimming left V 0 bases short and J 8 bases short, with 10 bases between. Germline V CDR1 and CDR2: ENHRY, SYGVKD. CDR3 length: 14 amino acids. The PCR made use of 60 Vbeta and 13 Jbeta primers. Some clones are missing from TCRdb's copy, which holds only in-frame ones; the method was immunoSEQ multiplex PCR. Found here are around 86,000 clones, approximately 79% of them singletons; the top ten hold about 6.1%. The chain couples TRBV10-3 to TRBJ2-2, with no clear D. Sequenced input: PBMCs. This receptor was obtained from a female donor in good health and CMV-seronegative. This CDR3 reads CAISESASYGELFF. CDR3 nucleotides: TGTGCCATCAGTGAGTCAGCCTCATATGGGGAGCTGTTTTTT.